This paragraph covers one T cell receptor (beta chain) sequence. This record comes from a study of CD8 T cells in Susac syndrome. The CDR3 covers 14 residues. Between the trimmed V and J ends, which lost 9 bases and 5 bases, there was a span of 19 bases. Germline CDR1 reads MNHEY; CDR2 reads SMNVEV (reference sequence). Roughly 0.45 to 1 ug RNA was reverse transcribed with random hexamers. MiXCR was run by TCRdb on the immunoSEQ multiplex PCR reads, yielding one entry per CDR3 protein. The data contain 150,000 to 200,000 distinct CDR3 sequences, roughly 95% of them seen just once; the ten biggest clones take up 0.12%.

V gene TRBV27 combines with J gene TRBJ2-5, with a possible D match to TRBD2 (6 bases). The receptor was derived from a human donor with Susac syndrome. The sample comprised CD4+ T cells from PBMCs. CDR3 loop: CASILASEGETQYF. CDR3 coding DNA: TGTGCCAGTATCCTAGCGTCCGAGGGGGAGACCCAGTACTTC.